These 26 T cell receptor beta chains originate from one sample sequenced in a study of shared clonotypes between healthy human individuals. Only in-frame clones appear in the TCRdb table, and some are missing; sequencing was by immunoSEQ multiplex PCR. This table holds 490,000 or so clones, around 80% found once. Sequencing was done on a sample of PBMCs. The receptors shown here come from a woman between 40 and 55 years old in good health. Some clones in this sample may be carry-over from other donors' samples.

The J gene is TRBJ1-2, the V gene TRBV27; TRBD1 matches at 10 bases. CDR1 MNHEY and CDR2 SMNVEV come from the germline V gene (reference sequence). J was trimmed by 8 bases and V by 5 bases; bases with no gene match: 8. The CDR3 runs 14 residues. The CDR3 DNA sequence: TGTGCCAGCAGTCCCCCCGGGACAGGGGAAGGCTACACCTTC. It encodes CASSPPGTGEGYTF.

The V call is TRBV6-1, the J call TRBJ2-1, with unresolved D. CDR1 is MNHNS, CDR2 SASEGT, per germline. The CDR3 is 15 residues long. Trimming pared 3 bases from V and 8 bases from J, leaving 17 bases between. As DNA, the CDR3 is TGTGCCAGCAGTGATTTGGAATTTAGAGTCGATGAGCAGTTCTTC. This gives the protein CASSDLEFRVDEQFF.

The J gene is TRBJ2-1, the V gene TRBV7-2; TRBD2 is a possible D gene (5 bases). Trimming shortened V by 1 base and J by 3 bases, and 13 bases separated the two germline ends. The CDR3 is 16 amino acids. The germline CDR1 and CDR2 sequences are SGHTA and FQGNSA. The CDR3 DNA follows: TGTGCCAGCAGCTTAGTGGTGGGGAGAGACTACAATGAGCAGTTCTTC. Its protein is CASSLVVGRDYNEQFF.

With regard to this clone: One base separates it from a far larger clone, so it is likely a read error. The V and J genes are TRBV30 and TRBJ2-5, with 7 bases lining up with TRBD1. The germline V gene has CDR1 GTSNPN and CDR2 SVGIG (reference sequence). The CDR3 extends over 13 amino acids. Unmatched junction bases numbered 9, after V lost 5 bases and J lost 6 bases. The DNA for the CDR3 is TGTGCCTGGCGCCGGACGAGGGGGCAGACCCAGTACTTC. Protein product: CAWRRTRGQTQYF.

As to this clone: This may arise from a read error, as a much more abundant clone is one base away. The chain employs TRBV2 and TRBJ1-2; 8 bases match TRBD1. V lost 7 bases to trimming and J lost 7 bases; unmatched junction nucleotides: 8. CDR1 is SNHLY, CDR2 FYNNEI, per germline. This CDR3 has 13 residues. The CDR3 DNA sequence: TGTGCCAGCACCCCCACAGGGGGTAGTGGCTACACCTTC. Encoded protein: CASTPTGGSGYTF.

The chain uses TRBV5-1 and TRBJ2-3; the match to TRBD2 covers 9 bases. The CDR3 contains 15 residues. Germline values: CDR1 SGHRS, CDR2 YFSETQ. The V segment lost 1 base and the J segment 5 bases; nucleotides outside the gene matches: 5. The CDR3 DNA is TGCGCCAGCAGCTTGACGGGACTAGCAGTAGATACGCAGTATTTT. It specifies CASSLTGLAVDTQYF.

The V call is TRBV6-4, the J call TRBJ2-5, with 8 bases identical to TRBD2. The CDR3 contains 20 residues. The V gene's germline CDR1 is MRHNA and CDR2 SNTAGT. V shed 0 bases and J 3 bases; nucleotides not matched to a gene: 18. The CDR3 loop reads CASSDSRPAGGPPVKETQYF. Written as DNA, the CDR3 is TGTGCCAGCAGTGACTCGCGGCCGGCGGGAGGCCCCCCTGTAAAAGAGACCCAGTACTTC.

The chain carries TRBV28 and TRBJ2-7, with 9 bases identical to TRBD1. This CDR3 has 15 residues. Germline V CDR1 and CDR2: MDHEN, SYDVKM. V trimming: 5 bases; J trimming: 3 bases; junction bases outside the gene matches: 8. The CDR3 DNA sequence: TGTGCCAGCAGTACCGGGACAGGGTACGGCTACGAGCAGTACTTC. Translated: CASSTGTGYGYEQYF.

Regarding this clone: A read error may explain this, as a much larger clone is one base away. Other DNA sequences from this sample encode an identical CDR3 as well. This chain links TRBV6-5 with TRBJ2-7, with 10 nucleotides matching TRBD2. V was pared by 5 bases and J by 3 bases, with 1 base of the junction left unmatched. CDR3 length: 13 residues. Germline V gives CDR1 MNHEY, CDR2 SVGAGI. The CDR3 protein is CASSRTSGYEQYF. The CDR3 nucleotides are TGTGCCAGCAGTAGGACTAGCGGCTACGAGCAGTACTTC.

The rearrangement joins TRBV5-6 to TRBJ2-3; 7 nucleotides align to TRBD2. J was trimmed by 5 bases and V by 4 bases; bases with no gene match: 13. The CDR3 runs 16 residues. CDR1 SGHDT and CDR2 YYEEEE come from the germline V gene. CDR3 coding DNA: TGTGCCAGCAGCGAGGGACTAACATCGATCTTAGATACGCAGTATTTT. Translating gives CASSEGLTSILDTQYF.

This clone turned up a few times. This CDR3 is also generated by other DNA sequences in the sample. V usage is TRBV18 and J usage is TRBJ2-3, with D tentatively TRBD1 (5 bases). Germline V CDR1 and CDR2: KGHSH, LQKENI. The V gene lost 3 bases and the J gene lost 1 base, with 8 bases spanning the gap. The CDR3 is made up of 14 amino acids. The chain's CDR3 is CASSPDTRTDTQYF. CDR3 in DNA: TGTGCCAGCTCACCGGACACCCGCACAGATACGCAGTATTTT.

The genes are TRBV7-9 and TRBJ1-1, with D perhaps matching TRBD1 (5 bases). The CDR3 is 17 residues long. V was cut by 5 bases and J by 1 base, with 20 bases left in between. Germline V lookup: CDR1 SEHNR, CDR2 FQNEAQ (reference sequence). The CDR3 sequence is CASSPSGAGLRNTEAFF. CDR3 coding DNA: TGTGCCAGCAGCCCTAGTGGGGCCGGATTGAGGAACACTGAAGCTTTCTTT.

Notes on this clone: A far more abundant clone sits one base away, making this likely a read error. The chain is built from TRBV6-5 and TRBJ1-1; 8 bases map to TRBD1. This CDR3 has 15 residues. Unmatched junction bases numbered 13, after V lost 2 bases and J lost 11 bases. Germline CDR1 MNHEY, CDR2 SVGAGI. The CDR3: CASSYQIQGALNAFF. CDR3 nucleotides: TGTGCCAGCAGTTACCAGATTCAGGGGGCGCTAAACGCTTTCTTT.

This sequence joins TRBV6-1 and TRBJ1-4; 7 positions match TRBD1. The CDR3 covers 14 residues. CDR1 is MNHNS, CDR2 SASEGT, per germline. V was pared by 3 bases and J by 8 bases, with 6 bases of the junction left unmatched. CDR3 region: CASSDRGQLEKLFF. CDR3 nucleotides: TGTGCCAGCAGTGATCGGGGACAGCTCGAAAAACTGTTTTTT.

The chain recombines TRBV11-2 with TRBJ1-2, with a tentative D call TRBD1 (5 bases). CDR1 and CDR2 from the germline V gene are SGHAT and FQNNGV. Trimming shortened V by 5 bases and J by 7 bases, and 20 bases separated the two germline ends. This CDR3 is built from 15 residues. CDR3 bases: TGTGCCAGCAGCCCCATCAAGGGACCTTACTCTGGCTACACCTTC. Its translation: CASSPIKGPYSGYTF.

As to this clone: The sample contains more than one DNA sequence encoding this CDR3. The chain is built from TRBV4-2 and TRBJ2-7, with a weak D call TRBD2 (5 bases). This CDR3 has 13 residues. The V gene's germline CDR1 is LGHNA and CDR2 YNFKEQ. V lost 4 bases to trimming and J lost 6 bases, with 13 bases between them. The CDR3 reads CASSPTSSGEQYF. In nucleotides, the CDR3 is TGTGCCAGCAGCCCAACTAGTTCAGGCGAGCAGTACTTC.

As to this clone: A read error is the likely source, as a far larger clone sits one nucleotide away. Different DNA sequences within this sample yield the same CDR3. The J gene is TRBJ1-2, the V gene TRBV7-9; 10 nucleotides align to TRBD1. The CDR3 sequence is 17 residues long. Germline assignment: CDR1 SEHNR and CDR2 FQNEAQ (reference sequence). The CDR3 loop is CASSDSGTGVNSDGYTF. CDR3 in DNA: TGCGCCAGCAGCGATTCGGGGACAGGGGTCAATAGTGATGGCTACACCTTC. Full variable domain (remainder filled in from reference TRBV7-9 and TRBJ1-2): DTGVSQNPRHKITKRGQNVTFRCDPISEHNRLYWYRQTLGQGPEFLTYFQNEAQLEKSRLLSDRFSAERPKGSFSTLEIQRTEQGDSAMYLCASSDSGTGVNSDGYTFGSGTRLTVV.

V gene TRBV5-4 combines with J gene TRBJ2-1, with TRBD2 matching over 7 bases. Germline V lookup: CDR1 SGHNT, CDR2 YYREEE (reference sequence). CDR3 length: 15 amino acids. After removal of 5 bases from V and 0 bases from J, the junction contained 5 bases not matched to a gene. The CDR3 DNA reads TGTGCCAGCAGGCTAGCGGTCAGCTCCTACAATGAGCAGTTCTTC. Protein sequence: CASRLAVSSYNEQFF.

The J gene is TRBJ2-7, the V gene TRBV6-6; tentative D call: TRBD2 (6 bases). V lost 2 bases, J lost 2 bases, and 13 bases lay in between. Germline CDR1 MNHNY, CDR2 SVGAGI (reference sequence). The CDR3 covers 15 residues. CDR3 region: CASSYTLAATYEQYF. In nucleotides, the CDR3 is TGTGCCAGCAGTTACACCTTAGCGGCAACCTACGAGCAGTACTTC.

This chain links TRBV11-3 with TRBJ2-3; perhaps TRBD1 as D (5 bases). CDR3 length equals 15 residues. Germline V gives CDR1 SGHNT, CDR2 YENEEA. With 0 bases removed from V and 3 bases from J, the gap between germline ends came to 10 bases. Here the CDR3 reads CASSLDAYRTDTQYF. As DNA, the CDR3 is TGTGCCAGCAGCTTAGATGCATACAGGACAGATACGCAGTATTTT.

V is TRBV5-6 and J is TRBJ1-2; D not resolved. Germline CDR1 is SGHDT and CDR2 is YYEEEE. The V end lost 2 bases, the J end lost 3 bases, and 17 bases lay between the germline ends. The CDR3 length is 16 residues. CDR3 residues: CASSLLGQLSDYGYTF. The CDR3 DNA sequence: TGTGCCAGCAGCTTACTCGGGCAACTGAGCGACTATGGCTACACCTTC.

This clone was recorded only once. The V call is TRBV11-2, the J call TRBJ2-7, with 8 bases fitting TRBD2. Germline CDR1 and CDR2: SGHAT and FQNNGV. The CDR3 extends over 15 amino acids. V lost 5 bases, J lost 4 bases, and 10 bases stayed unmatched. The CDR3, as DNA: TGTGCCAGCAGCCCTAGCGGGTCGCTCCTTTACGAGCAGTACTTC. Translated: CASSPSGSLLYEQYF.

The rearrangement joins TRBV27 to TRBJ2-2; TRBD2 aligns across 11 bases. CDR1 MNHEY and CDR2 SMNVEV come from the germline V gene (reference sequence). This CDR3 is 19 amino acids long. The V and J ends lost 5 bases and 5 bases, in that order; junction bases with no gene match: 16. DNA for the CDR3: TGTGCCAGCAGTCCACCGGGACTAGCGGTCGAGTGGGGAACCGGGGAGCTGTTTTTT. Translation: CASSPPGLAVEWGTGELFF.

The chain employs TRBV6-5 and TRBJ2-1, with a weak D call TRBD2 (5 bases). The CDR3 is 14 amino acids. Germline V gene lookup returns CDR1 MNHEY and CDR2 SVGAGI. Between the trimmed V and J ends, which lost 10 bases and 0 bases, there was a span of 13 bases. The CDR3 region is CATTRRGSYNEQFF. CDR3 sequence (DNA): TGTGCCACGACCCGTCGGGGCTCCTACAATGAGCAGTTCTTC.

V is TRBV5-8 and J is TRBJ2-5; 7 bases agree with TRBD2. The CDR3 is 16 residues long. Germline V gives CDR1 SGHTS, CDR2 YDEGEE. J lost 5 bases, V lost 4 bases, and 14 bases had no gene match. This chain's CDR3 is CASSQTGAGVVETQYF. CDR3 sequence (DNA): TGTGCCAGCAGCCAAACTGGGGCGGGGGTAGTGGAGACCCAGTACTTC.

This clone appeared a single time. The chain recombines TRBV6-5 with TRBJ2-7; 7 positions match TRBD1. Looked up from germline, CDR1 is MNHEY and CDR2 is SVGAGI. There are 13 residues in the CDR3. V lost 8 bases, J lost 1 base, and 5 bases stayed unmatched. DNA for the CDR3: TGTGCCAGCGGGTTGACAGGGTCCTACGAGCAGTACTTC. Its protein is CASGLTGSYEQYF.